A selection of T cell receptor beta chains follows, all from one sample in a study of Ad26.COV2.S vaccination and SARS-CoV-2 variants. Produced via immunoSEQ multiplex PCR; TCRdb's table is partial and in-frame only. The data show more than 300,000 clones, roughly 80% seen once. Here the sequenced sample was peripheral blood, taken in a trial of Ad26.COV2.S vaccine versus placebo. Every receptor here comes from a person between 18 and 60 years old who received the Ad26.COV2.S COVID-19 vaccine or a placebo. CDR3s include the opening cysteine and the closing phenylalanine or tryptophan. A D gene is named only where the DNA matches it firmly. Not all rows give a size; the values are once, few, many and, for expanded clones, a class.

V gene	D gene	J gene	CDR3 length	clone size	CDR3 protein	CDR3 DNA
TRBV7-2	.	TRBJ2-5	13	.	CASSSRRAGEKYF	TGTGCCAGCAGCTCACGAAGGGCCGGGGAGAAGTACTTC
TRBV28	.	TRBJ1-6	15	few	CASSLFRVSRSPLHF	TGTGCCAGCAGTTTATTTCGGGTCTCACGGTCACCCCTCCACTTT
TRBV28	.	TRBJ1-5	15	.	CASSSHRSGHQPQHF	TGTGCCAGCAGTTCCCATCGATCAGGACACCAGCCCCAGCATTTT
TRBV28	.	TRBJ2-1	12	.	CASSLYTNEQFF	TGTGCCAGCAGTCTCTATACCAATGAGCAGTTCTTC
TRBV7-2	TRBD1	TRBJ1-6	13	few	CASSRGQASPLHF	TGTGCCAGCAGCAGGGGACAGGCTTCACCCCTCCACTTT
TRBV4-1	TRBD2	TRBJ2-3	16	.	CASSQLLAGNTDTQYF	TGCGCCAGCAGCCAATTGCTAGCGGGGAACACAGATACGCAGTATTTT
TRBV7-9	.	TRBJ1-2	13	once	CASSSGGRFGYTF	TGTGCCAGCAGCTCCGGAGGGCGCTTCGGCTACACCTTC
TRBV7-2	.	TRBJ2-5	13	.	CASSGRTEETQYF	TGTGCCAGCAGCGGACGGACAGAAGAGACCCAGTACTTC
TRBV2	.	TRBJ2-7	14	.	CASREPGIAYEQYF	TGTGCCAGCAGGGAGCCGGGAATCGCCTACGAGCAGTACTTC
TRBV2	TRBD1	TRBJ2-3	14	few	CASKPTGGTDTQYF	TGTGCCAGCAAACCGACAGGGGGGACGGATACGCAGTATTTT
TRBV4-2	.	TRBJ2-5	18	.	CASSQGGVRSGYQETQYF	TGTGCCAGCAGCCAAGGGGGGGTGAGGAGCGGTTACCAAGAGACCCAGTACTTC
TRBV28	.	TRBJ2-4	13	.	CASSLFQDYIQYF	TGTGCCAGCAGTTTATTCCAGGATTACATTCAGTACTTC
TRBV7-3	TRBD1	TRBJ1-6	15	.	CASSFGQGENSPLHF	TGTGCCAGCAGCTTCGGACAGGGCGAGAATTCACCCCTCCACTTT
TRBV24-1	TRBD1	TRBJ2-6	17	.	CATSDRDRVRGANVLTF	TGTGCCACCAGTGACCGGGACAGGGTGCGAGGGGCCAACGTCCTGACTTTC
TRBV11-2	.	TRBJ2-1	13	.	CAIATGYYNEQFF	TGTGCCATCGCGACAGGCTATTACAATGAGCAGTTCTTC
TRBV30	TRBD1	TRBJ1-5	15	.	CAWDSGQGFNQPQHF	TGTGCCTGGGACAGCGGACAGGGGTTTAATCAGCCCCAGCATTTT
TRBV3-1/TRBV3-2	.	TRBJ2-2	13	.	CASSVRGAGELLF	TGTGCCAGCAGCGTCCGGGGGGCGGGGGAGCTGCTTTTT
TRBV4-2	.	TRBJ1-1	16	.	CASSQEGAAANTEAFF	TGTGCCAGCAGCCAAGAAGGGGCGGCGGCGAACACTGAAGCTTTCTTT